This T cell receptor beta chain was profiled in a study of CD8 T cells in ankylosing spondylitis. The study's findings and limits: It appeared that ankylosing spondylitis blood was characterized by a TCR beta motif of several highly homologous variants. Disease-linked clones were CD8+ and relatively rare in peripheral blood. From matched ankylosing spondylitis synovial fluid, disease-linked clones were reportedly recovered at significantly enriched levels.

Each CDR3 protein is one row after TCRdb ran MiXCR on the 5' RACE reads. The table shows some 130,000 distinct CDR3 sequences, with about an eighth occurring only once. This clonotype was counted at least ten times. Its matching antigen is unknown. The CDR3 contains 15 residues. V lost 5 bases, J lost 1 base, and 14 bases lay in between. This TCR came from a female donor with ankylosing spondylitis or in good health (not recorded which). The rearrangement uses TRBV12-3 or TRBV12-4 and TRBJ1-2, with D unclear. The sequencing sample was made of blood, either unsorted or a sorted T cell fraction (not recorded which). The CDR3 region is CASSPSSTRNYGYTF. The CDR3, as DNA: TGTGCCAGCAGTCCTTCCTCGACACGTAACTATGGCTACACCTTC.